The sequence of this TCR beta chain was determined in a study of blood T cell repertoires in COVID-19. Study overall: The analysed material was cDNA or gDNA that came from T cells, B-cell-depleted T cells, or PBMCs.

This clone was picked up a small number of times. TCRdb's copy holds only in-frame clones and misses some; the assay was immunoSEQ multiplex PCR. This sample has about 140,000 clones, with approximately 84% found just once. This clonotype originated in a man aged 35 to 55 with acute COVID-19. Sequencing was carried out using PBMCs or T cells enriched from blood (not recorded which).

The CDR3 nucleotides read TGTGCCAGCAGTCCACTAGCGGGAGTCGTGTACACCGGGGAGCTGTTTTTT. Its protein product is CASSPLAGVVYTGELFF. The V call is TRBV27, the J call TRBJ2-2; 11 positions agree with TRBD2. With 5 bases clipped from V and 3 bases from J, the junction kept 8 bases outside the gene matches. The V gene's germline CDR1 is MNHEY and CDR2 SMNVEV (reference sequence). The CDR3 consists of 17 residues.